Listed here are 25 T cell receptor beta chains from one sample, sequenced in a study of T cell responses to AZD1222 COVID-19 vaccine. Here immunoSEQ multiplex PCR was the method, and the copy in TCRdb shows in-frame clones only, minus some. The profile shows fewer than 120,000 clones, approximately 90% of them singletons. The source was peripheral blood, collected on day 0 of AZD1222 vaccination. All receptors derive from an adult in good health.

This rearrangement joins TRBV7-2 to TRBJ1-5; D uncertain. CDR3 length equals 15 residues. CDR1 and CDR2 (germline): SGHTA, FQGNSA. Trimming cost V 2 bases and J 1 base, with 9 bases left between them. CDR3 sequence reads: CASSLSAGSNQPQHF. The CDR3 nucleotides are TGTGCCAGCAGCTTATCTGCCGGGAGCAATCAGCCCCAGCATTTT.

This chain connects TRBV6-5 to TRBJ1-5, with D possibly matching TRBD1 (5 bases). V lost 6 bases, J lost 6 bases, and 12 bases lay in between. The CDR3 sequence is 13 residues long. CDR1 is MNHEY, CDR2 SVGAGI, per germline. DNA for the CDR3: TGTGCCAGCAGGAACGGGGGGGGTCAGCCCCAGCATTTT. As protein: CASRNGGGQPQHF.

This sequence joins TRBV29-1 and TRBJ1-2; D gene uncertain. There are 10 residues in the CDR3. Germline values: CDR1 SQVTM, CDR2 ANQGSEA. Trimming pared 7 bases from V and 6 bases from J, leaving 9 bases between. DNA for the CDR3: TGCAGCGCCGCAGAGGATGGCTACACCTTC. Protein product: CSAAEDGYTF.

This clone was recorded once. The rearrangement uses TRBV24-1 and TRBJ1-1; D remains ambiguous. Trimming removed 4 bases at V and 1 base at J, with 9 bases between. There are 14 residues in the CDR3. Germline assignment: CDR1 KGHDR and CDR2 SFDVKD. The CDR3 reads CATSESRKNTEAFF. CDR3 in DNA: TGTGCCACCAGTGAAAGCAGAAAGAACACTGAAGCTTTCTTT.

The rearrangement uses TRBV19 and TRBJ1-2, with D possibly being TRBD1 (5 bases). Germline V gene data show CDR1 as LNHDA and CDR2 as SQIVND (reference sequence). V shed 3 bases and J shed 4 bases, with 15 bases lying between them. This CDR3 has 15 amino acids. The CDR3 sequence is CASSISAGGFYGYTF. DNA for the CDR3: TGTGCCAGTAGTATTTCAGCGGGGGGATTCTATGGCTACACCTTC.

This chain connects TRBV20-1 to TRBJ1-2; D is perhaps TRBD1 (5 bases). The V gene lost 3 bases and the J gene lost 10 bases, with 15 bases spanning the gap. This CDR3 has 12 residues. Germline V gene lookup returns CDR1 DFQATT and CDR2 SNEGSKA (reference sequence). CDR3 protein: CSASRQGVDYTF. In DNA form, the CDR3 reads TGCAGTGCTAGTCGCCAGGGAGTCGACTACACCTTC.

This chain links TRBV13 with TRBJ1-1; D is possibly TRBD1 (6 bases). Germline CDR1 PRHDT, CDR2 FYEKMQ (reference sequence). The V and J ends lost 3 bases and 1 base respectively, with 9 bases between them. The CDR3 is 14 amino acids. CDR3 loop: CASSLTGANTEAFF. CDR3 sequence (DNA): TGTGCCAGCAGCTTGACGGGGGCGAACACTGAAGCTTTCTTT.

The chain couples TRBV30 to TRBJ1-3; the D is unclear. In germline, CDR1 is GTSNPN, CDR2 SVGIG (reference sequence). V was shortened by 0 bases and J by 0 bases, with 9 bases between the two germline ends. This CDR3 has 15 amino acids. CDR3 sequence (DNA): TGTGCCTGGAGTGTAGGCGGAAACTCTGGAAACACCATATATTTT. Translated: CAWSVGGNSGNTIYF.

The chain uses TRBV6-6 and TRBJ1-2; tentatively, D is TRBD1 (6 bases). Germline V gene lookup returns CDR1 MNHNY and CDR2 SVGAGI (reference sequence). Trimming stripped 5 bases from V and 6 bases from J, with 16 bases between. The CDR3 runs to 14 residues. The CDR3 DNA sequence: TGTGCCAGCAGTCTCCTGACAGGATGGAATGGCTACACCTTC. Translation: CASSLLTGWNGYTF.

The chain combines TRBV5-1 with TRBJ1-1; TRBD1 might be the D (5 bases). The ends were cut back, 4 bases at V and 0 bases at J, with 13 bases in the middle. The CDR3 length is 15 residues. Germline values: CDR1 SGHRS, CDR2 YFSETQ. CDR3 sequence (DNA): TGCGCCAGCAGCCCAGACAGTTCAGTGAACACTGAAGCTTTCTTT. Amino acids: CASSPDSSVNTEAFF.

The genes are TRBV5-4 and TRBJ1-6; TRBD1 agrees at 7 bases. This CDR3 contains 18 residues. J lost 0 bases, V lost 4 bases, and 10 bases had no gene match. Germline V CDR1 and CDR2: SGHNT, YYREEE (reference sequence). The CDR3 reads CASSLNRTGYSYNSPLHF. CDR3 in DNA: TGTGCCAGCAGCCTAAATCGGACAGGTTACTCCTATAATTCACCCCTCCACTTT.

V and J are TRBV7-8 and TRBJ2-7, with 7 bases lining up with TRBD1. CDR1 is SGHVS, CDR2 FQNEAQ, per germline. The V gene end was trimmed by 3 bases and the J gene end by 2 bases; junction bases not matched to a gene: 1. There are 13 residues in the CDR3. CDR3 amino acids: CASSFGTAYEQYF. The CDR3, as DNA: TGTGCCAGCAGCTTCGGGACAGCCTACGAGCAGTACTTC.

This chain connects TRBV3-1 (or the pseudogene TRBV3-2) to TRBJ1-2; 8 bases align to TRBD1. The germline gives CDR1 LGHDT, CDR2 YNNKEL (reference sequence). This CDR3 spans 14 amino acids. The trim removed 4 bases at V and 7 bases at J, leaving 8 bases unmatched. CDR3 residues: CASSLNGQGFGYTF. CDR3 bases: TGTGCCAGCAGCCTCAACGGACAGGGTTTTGGCTACACCTTC.

This sequence joins TRBV28 and TRBJ2-7, with unresolved D. Trimming removed 3 bases from V and 2 bases from J, with 14 bases in between. The CDR3 runs 15 residues. Germline CDR1 reads MDHEN; CDR2 reads SYDVKM. The CDR3 reads CASSFSASAPYEQYF. CDR3 nucleotide sequence: TGTGCCAGCAGTTTTTCGGCCTCAGCCCCCTACGAGCAGTACTTC.

The chain has TRBV19 and TRBJ2-7; D unresolved. The CDR3 runs 14 residues. Germline V gene lookup returns CDR1 LNHDA and CDR2 SQIVND (reference sequence). V was pared by 3 bases and J by 2 bases, with 11 bases between. The CDR3: CASSIGRNTYEQYF. The CDR3 nucleotides read TGTGCCAGTAGTATCGGACGGAACACCTACGAGCAGTACTTC.

This clone was picked up a small number of times. V and J are TRBV2 and TRBJ2-7; 10 bases match TRBD2. V lost 4 bases, J lost 5 bases, and 5 bases stayed unmatched. CDR1 is SNHLY and CDR2 is FYNNEI in the germline V gene. CDR3 length: 14 residues. Written as DNA, the CDR3 is TGTGCCAGCAGTGTGGGACTAGCGTCGCACGAGCAGTACTTC. Translated: CASSVGLASHEQYF.

The chain recombines TRBV5-1 with TRBJ2-5, with D perhaps being TRBD1 or TRBD2 (7 bases each). This CDR3 is 13 amino acids long. CDR1 SGHRS and CDR2 YFSETQ come from the germline V gene. V lost 4 bases to trimming and J lost 12 bases, with 19 bases between them. The CDR3 here is CASSPRQGRGEYF. CDR3 nucleotides: TGCGCCAGCAGCCCCCGACAGGGCCGGGGGGAGTACTTC.

CDR3 DNA: TGCAGCGTTGAAGCACCCGGGAGGACGCAGTTCTTC. This encodes CSVEAPGRTQFF. The gene calls are TRBV29-1 and TRBJ2-1, with 7 bases lining up with TRBD2. The germline V gene has CDR1 SQVTM and CDR2 ANQGSEA. V was clipped by 1 base and J by 12 bases; unmatched bases: 6. The CDR3 has 12 residues.

This sequence joins TRBV5-4 and TRBJ2-6, with D perhaps matching TRBD1 (8 bases). Germline assignment: CDR1 SGHNT and CDR2 YYREEE (reference sequence). The ends were cut back, 3 bases at V and 0 bases at J, with 16 bases in the middle. The CDR3 consists of 18 residues. The CDR3 nucleotides read TGTGCCAGCAGCTCCGGGGGGACAGGCCCCTCTGGGGCCAACGTCCTGACTTTC. It translates to CASSSGGTGPSGANVLTF.

This rearrangement joins TRBV19 to TRBJ1-5; D gene ambiguous. The germline V gene encodes CDR1 LNHDA and CDR2 SQIVND (reference sequence). V shed 3 bases and J shed 9 bases, with 12 bases lying between them. There are 13 residues in the CDR3. CDR3 bases: TGTGCCAGTAGTATTGGGCCCTTATTGCCCCAGCATTTT. Protein sequence: CASSIGPLLPQHF.

This chain uses TRBV5-6 with TRBJ1-2, with TRBD1 identical over 9 bases. Germline V gives CDR1 SGHDT, CDR2 YYEEEE. The CDR3 has 14 amino acids. Trimming at V came to 4 bases and at J to 8 bases, leaving 9 bases not matched to a gene. In DNA form, the CDR3 reads TGTGCCAGCAGCGGGGACAGGGACTTAAGAGGCTACACCTTC. This codes for CASSGDRDLRGYTF.

The chain is built from TRBV5-1 and TRBJ1-2; possible D gene TRBD1, 5 bases. The germline gives CDR1 SGHRS, CDR2 YFSETQ. The germline V and J ends were trimmed by 4 bases and 4 bases, with 14 bases remaining between them. CDR3 length: 14 residues. CDR3 sequence: CASSPSPGTYGYTF. The CDR3 DNA is TGCGCCAGCAGCCCCTCGCCGGGGACCTATGGCTACACCTTC.

This chain connects TRBV6-2 or TRBV6-3 to TRBJ2-2, with D unresolved. Germline loops: CDR1 MNHEY, CDR2 SVGEGT. The ends were cut back, 6 bases at V and 6 bases at J, with 17 bases in the middle. The CDR3 spans 15 residues. CDR3 sequence: CASSPGPDKPGELFF. The CDR3 region has the DNA TGTGCCAGCAGCCCCGGGCCTGACAAACCCGGGGAGCTGTTTTTT.

V and J are TRBV2 and TRBJ1-5; D gene unclear. There are 13 residues in the CDR3. Trimming took off 7 bases at V and 10 bases at J, with 17 bases between the two ends. The germline gives CDR1 SNHLY, CDR2 FYNNEI. CDR3 amino acids: CASTLPGVNPQHF. In DNA, the CDR3 is TGTGCCAGCACCCTCCCCGGAGTCAACCCCCAGCATTTT.

This chain links TRBV9 with TRBJ2-1, with 7 bases identical to TRBD2. This CDR3 comprises 15 residues. Trimming removed 4 bases from V and 3 bases from J; junction bases left unmatched: 7. Germline V gene sequence: CDR1 SGDLS, CDR2 YYNGEE. The CDR3 loop reads CASSKGRGSYNEQFF. The DNA of the CDR3 is TGTGCCAGCAGCAAGGGGCGGGGGAGCTACAATGAGCAGTTCTTC.